The TCR beta chain described here comes from a study of identical twins. General study results and limits: It was possible that invariant MAIT and iNKT cells partly confounded the zero-insertion analyses.

Concerning this clonotype: Its specificity is unknown.

There are 16 residues in the CDR3. Looked up from germline, CDR1 is SGHTA and CDR2 is FQGNSA. V gave up 1 base and J gave up 1 base, with 10 bases separating them. The cDNA had a unique molecular identifier and a template-switch universal primer site. A single record per CDR3 protein comes from TCRdb applying MiXCR to the 5' RACE reads. Of roughly 750,000 distinct CDR3 sequences in the sample, roughly 20% are singletons; the top ten hold roughly 4%. This sample also belongs to another study, concerning T cells expressing NK-cell markers. That work adds: Unclear, still, was the HCMV specificity of the expanded NKG2C+ T cell clones.

The sequence came from a woman aged 18 to 35 in good health. Material: PBMCs. The chain combines TRBV7-2 with TRBJ2-2; maybe TRBD1 (5 bases). CDR3 in DNA: TGTGCCAGCAGCTTAGGTCAGGGCCTGAACACCGGGGAGCTGTTTTTT. Protein product: CASSLGQGLNTGELFF. Complete variable domain (other parts from reference TRBV7-2 and TRBJ2-2): GAGVSQSPSNKVTEKGKDVELRCDPISGHTALYWYRQSLGQGLEFLIYFQGNSAPDKSGLPSDRFSAERTGGSVSTLTIQRTQQEDSAVYLCASSLGQGLNTGELFFGEGSRLTVL.